Each of the 15 T cell receptor beta chains below was sequenced from the same sample in a study of cytomegalovirus exposure and HLA in healthy donors. A multiplex PCR was run with 60 Vbeta primers and 13 Jbeta primers. TCRdb keeps only in-frame clones here, not all; method: immunoSEQ multiplex PCR. The sample lists 150,000 to 200,000 clones; approximately 80% were seen once. Specimen: PBMCs. The origin of the receptors is a woman in her forties or fifties in good health and CMV-seronegative.

The chain couples TRBV7-9 to TRBJ2-5; 7 bases agree with TRBD1. Germline V CDR1 and CDR2: SEHNR, FQNEAQ (reference sequence). CDR3 length: 14 residues. Losses at the gene ends were 1 base for V and 3 bases for J; bases not matched to a gene: 2. This CDR3 reads CASSLGGQKETQYF. CDR3 nucleotide sequence: TGTGCCAGCAGCTTAGGGGGACAGAAAGAGACCCAGTACTTC.

The chain has TRBV5-5 and TRBJ1-2, with D possibly being TRBD1 (5 bases). Germline V gene data show CDR1 as SGHKS and CDR2 as YYEKEE (reference sequence). V was clipped by 2 bases and J by 4 bases, with 15 bases between them. CDR3 length: 15 amino acids. The CDR3 DNA follows: TGTGCCAGCAGCTTTGAGGCGTGGACACCCTATGGCTACACCTTC. Translated, it gives CASSFEAWTPYGYTF.

This clone was detected only a few times. This sequence joins TRBV7-9 and TRBJ1-3, with 7 bases that match TRBD1. The germline gives CDR1 SEHNR, CDR2 FQNEAQ (reference sequence). The CDR3 is made up of 15 amino acids. V gave up 4 bases and J gave up 0 bases; unmatched junction bases: 3. The CDR3 loop reads CASSSWDSSGNTIYF. The CDR3 DNA follows: TGTGCCAGCAGCTCCTGGGACAGCTCTGGAAACACCATATATTTT.

V gene TRBV27 combines with J gene TRBJ2-7, with 9 bases lining up with TRBD1. This CDR3 has 13 residues. The germline CDR1 and CDR2 sequences are MNHEY and SMNVEV (reference sequence). The V and J ends lost 5 bases and 9 bases, in that order; junction bases with no gene match: 8. This CDR3 is CASSQGQGLGQYF. In DNA, the CDR3 is TGTGCCAGCAGTCAGGGACAGGGATTGGGGCAGTACTTC.

The rearrangement uses TRBV6-5 and TRBJ2-2; maybe TRBD1 (6 bases). Germline CDR1 is MNHEY and CDR2 is SVGAGI. The ends were cut back, 5 bases at V and 2 bases at J, with 9 bases in the middle. CDR3 length equals 14 residues. CDR3: CASSLQGNTGELFF. The CDR3 nucleotides are TGTGCCAGCAGTCTACAGGGAAACACCGGGGAGCTGTTTTTT.

The J gene is TRBJ1-5, the V gene TRBV5-6, with 10 bases identical to TRBD1. This CDR3 region has 16 residues. V was clipped by 4 bases and J by 9 bases; unmatched bases: 13. CDR1 SGHDT and CDR2 YYEEEE come from the germline V gene. CDR3 region: CASSDSGTGDMWPQHF. The CDR3 DNA follows: TGTGCCAGCAGCGATTCCGGGACAGGGGATATGTGGCCCCAGCATTTT.

This clone occurred a few times. CDR3 amino acids: CASSPTRTQETQYF. In DNA, the CDR3 is TGTGCCAGCAGCCCAACCCGGACACAAGAGACCCAGTACTTC. The V and J genes are TRBV7-9 and TRBJ2-5, with D possibly TRBD1 on 5 matching bases. V was cut by 5 bases and J by 2 bases, with 12 bases left in between. In germline, CDR1 is SEHNR, CDR2 FQNEAQ (reference sequence). This CDR3 has 14 residues.

This chain uses TRBV23-1 with TRBJ1-1; D is unclear. TRBV23-1 is treated as an ORF (open reading frame) with a function not yet certain. V lost 4 bases, J lost 4 bases, and 16 bases lay in between. The CDR3 has 15 amino acids. CDR3 nucleotide sequence: TGCGCCAGCAGTCGATACTTGGTGGGGAGCACTGAAGCTTTCTTT. Protein product: CASSRYLVGSTEAFF.

This clone was counted between two and nine times. This sequence joins TRBV10-3 and TRBJ2-7, with a possible D match to TRBD2 (5 bases). Per germline, CDR1 ENHRY and CDR2 SYGVKD. Trimming took off 2 bases at V and 0 bases at J, with 14 bases between the two ends. The CDR3 contains 16 residues. CDR3 bases: TGTGCCATCAGTGAGCCGGGGAACGGAGCCTCCTACGAGCAGTACTTC. Its translation is CAISEPGNGASYEQYF.

The rearrangement links TRBV6-6 to TRBJ2-7; perhaps TRBD1 as D (6 bases). The CDR3 covers 12 residues. V was pared by 5 bases and J by 7 bases, with 12 bases between. The germline gives CDR1 MNHNY, CDR2 SVGAGI (reference sequence). For the CDR3, the DNA is TGTGCCAGCAGTCTAACAGGGAAGGAGCAGTACTTC. Translating gives CASSLTGKEQYF.

CDR3 DNA sequence: TGCGCCAGCAGCCAATACGCCACTGACAGGGGTCGGGTTCATTTCTTT. It yields the protein CASSQYATDRGRVHFF. This rearrangement joins TRBV4-1 to TRBJ1-1, with 8 positions matching TRBD1. Trimming at V came to 2 bases and at J to 13 bases, leaving 18 bases not matched to a gene. Germline V CDR1 and CDR2: MGHRA, YSYEKL. This CDR3 spans 16 amino acids.

J is TRBJ1-4 and V is TRBV7-2; D unclear. Deletions cut 5 bases from V and 0 bases from J, with 10 bases between. The CDR3 consists of 15 residues. From germline, CDR1 is SGHTA and CDR2 FQGNSA. The CDR3 sequence: CASSPRVATNEKLFF. The DNA for the CDR3 is TGTGCCAGCAGCCCACGGGTGGCAACTAATGAAAAACTGTTTTTT.

This clone was found once. The junction does not match germline at one end; this may be a read error. The V gene is TRBV5-1, the J gene TRBJ1-1, with TRBD1 matching over 7 bases. The CDR3 runs to 13 residues. Germline assignment: CDR1 SGHRS and CDR2 YFSETQ. Written as DNA, the CDR3 is TGTGCCAGCAGCTTAGGGACAGACACTGAAGCTTTCTTT. It is translated as CASSLGTDTEAFF.

The chain has TRBV7-9 and TRBJ1-1; D gene ambiguous. The germline CDR1 and CDR2 sequences are SEHNR and FQNEAQ (reference sequence). This CDR3 comprises 13 residues. V was cut by 4 bases and J by 3 bases, with 9 bases left in between. The CDR3 loop is CASSSDSHTEAFF. The CDR3 bases are TGTGCCAGCAGCTCGGACTCCCACACTGAAGCTTTCTTT.

The rearrangement uses TRBV9 and TRBJ2-5, with TRBD1 matching over 10 bases. After removal of 3 bases from V and 5 bases from J, the junction contained 7 bases not matched to a gene. This CDR3 has 15 amino acids. Germline V lookup: CDR1 SGDLS, CDR2 YYNGEE. The CDR3 reads CASSAGQGRWETQYF. CDR3 nucleotide sequence: TGTGCCAGCAGCGCGGGACAGGGGAGATGGGAGACCCAGTACTTC.